A selection of T cell receptor beta chains follows, all from one sample in a study of T cells in Graves' hyperthyroidism and ophthalmopathy. A single record per CDR3 protein comes from TCRdb applying MiXCR to the multiplex PCR reads. The sample gives 480,000 or so distinct CDR3 sequences, 35% to 50% of which show up once; 35% to 50% is in the top ten. The sample taken for sequencing was peripheral blood or thyroid tissue (not recorded which). These TCRs come from an adult woman with Graves' disease, either hyperthyroidism or ophthalmopathy (not recorded which). The CDR3 runs from the conserved cysteine through the conserved F or W. Each record gives: clone size, V gene, D gene, J gene, CDR3 protein, CDR3 DNA. D genes are given only for firm matches. Size is stated for part of the rows, as once, few or many counts, or as a class when the clone is expanded.

abundance: -
v_gene: TRBV2
d_gene: TRBD1
j_gene: TRBJ1-1
CDR3aa: CAKGPGGGTEAFF
CDR3nt: TGTGCTAAGGGACCAGGGGGAGGCACTGAAGCTTTCTTT

abundance: -
v_gene: TRBV29-1
d_gene: TRBD1
j_gene: TRBJ1-2
CDR3aa: CSGGTGVNGYTF
CDR3nt: TGCAGCGGCGGGACAGGGGTAAATGGCTACACCTTC

abundance: -
v_gene: TRBV7-9
d_gene: TRBD1
j_gene: TRBJ2-7
CDR3aa: CASVSSGGGSYEQYF
CDR3nt: TGTGCCAGCGTTAGTTCAGGGGGCGGTTCCTACGAGCAGTACTTC

abundance: -
v_gene: TRBV15
d_gene: -
j_gene: TRBJ2-2
CDR3aa: CATSRGGELFF
CDR3nt: TGTGCCACCAGCAGGGGGGGGGAGCTGTTTTTT

abundance: few
v_gene: TRBV2
d_gene: TRBD2
j_gene: TRBJ2-5
CDR3aa: CASSETSGRVSETQYF
CDR3nt: TGTGCCAGCAGTGAAACTAGCGGGAGGGTGTCAGAGACCCAGTACTTC

abundance: many
v_gene: TRBV24-1
d_gene: -
j_gene: TRBJ2-2
CDR3aa: CATSVSGELFF
CDR3nt: TGTGCCACCAGTGTATCCGGGGAGCTGTTTTTT

abundance: -
v_gene: TRBV29-1
d_gene: -
j_gene: TRBJ2-7
CDR3aa: CSVETRDYEQYF
CDR3nt: TGCAGCGTTGAGACGAGAGACTACGAGCAGTACTTC

abundance: -
v_gene: TRBV7-2
d_gene: -
j_gene: TRBJ2-2
CDR3aa: CASSGGGWELFF
CDR3nt: TGTGCCAGCAGCGGAGGGGGCTGGGAGCTGTTTTTT

abundance: few
v_gene: TRBV15
d_gene: -
j_gene: TRBJ2-6
CDR3aa: CATSRTGPGDSGANVLTF
CDR3nt: TGTGCCACCAGCAGAACCGGTCCAGGGGACTCTGGGGCCAACGTCCTGACTTTC

abundance: -
v_gene: TRBV20-1
d_gene: TRBD2
j_gene: TRBJ2-5
CDR3aa: CSADLTSGRASETQYF
CDR3nt: TGCAGTGCTGACCTGACTAGCGGGAGGGCCAGCGAGACCCAGTACTTC

abundance: -
v_gene: TRBV5-1
d_gene: TRBD2
j_gene: TRBJ2-2
CDR3aa: CASSLTTSRTGELFF
CDR3nt: TGCGCCAGCAGCTTGACGACTAGCAGGACCGGGGAGCTGTTTTTT

abundance: many
v_gene: TRBV12-3/TRBV12-4
d_gene: TRBD2
j_gene: TRBJ2-5
CDR3aa: CASSFAGVGQETQYF
CDR3nt: TGTGCCAGCAGTTTCGCGGGAGTGGGCCAAGAGACCCAGTACTTC

abundance: -
v_gene: TRBV10-2
d_gene: -
j_gene: TRBJ1-1
CDR3aa: CASNDPGYGGTEAFF
CDR3nt: TGCGCCAGCAACGACCCCGGTTATGGGGGCACTGAAGCTTTCTTT

abundance: -
v_gene: TRBV20-1
d_gene: TRBD2
j_gene: TRBJ2-1
CDR3aa: CSAPAGLAQRNEQLF
CDR3nt: TGCAGTGCCCCCGCGGGACTAGCTCAACGCAATGAGCAGCTCTTC

abundance: many
v_gene: TRBV4-2
d_gene: -
j_gene: TRBJ1-1
CDR3aa: CASSQDGGRNTEAFF
CDR3nt: TGTGCCAGCAGCCAAGATGGGGGAAGGAACACTGAAGCTTTCTTT

abundance: many
v_gene: TRBV7-2
d_gene: -
j_gene: TRBJ1-1
CDR3aa: CASGVVNTEAFF
CDR3nt: TGTGCCAGCGGTGTAGTAAACACTGAAGCTTTCTTT

abundance: once
v_gene: TRBV10-3
d_gene: -
j_gene: TRBJ1-4
CDR3aa: CAISELPDSWEKLFF
CDR3nt: TGTGCCATCAGTGAGCTCCCGGACAGTTGGGAAAAACTGTTTTTT

abundance: few
v_gene: TRBV4-3
d_gene: -
j_gene: TRBJ2-7
CDR3aa: CASSQARDSGAEQYF
CDR3nt: TGCGCCAGCAGCCAAGCGAGGGACAGCGGGGCCGAGCAGTACTTC

abundance: -
v_gene: TRBV7-8
d_gene: -
j_gene: TRBJ1-4
CDR3aa: CASSPGGGAGEKLFF
CDR3nt: TGTGCCAGCAGCCCGGGTGGAGGGGCGGGTGAAAAACTGTTTTTT

abundance: -
v_gene: TRBV20-1
d_gene: -
j_gene: TRBJ2-7
CDR3aa: CSASSGFSYEQYF
CDR3nt: TGCAGTGCTAGTTCAGGTTTCTCCTACGAGCAGTACTTC

abundance: few
v_gene: TRBV9
d_gene: -
j_gene: TRBJ1-5
CDR3aa: CASSGRGVNQPQHF
CDR3nt: TGTGCCAGCAGCGGGAGGGGAGTCAATCAGCCCCAGCATTTT

abundance: few
v_gene: TRBV19
d_gene: -
j_gene: TRBJ1-1
CDR3aa: CASSIGGDTEAFF
CDR3nt: TGTGCCAGTAGTATTGGTGGGGACACTGAAGCTTTCTTT

abundance: once
v_gene: TRBV20-1
d_gene: -
j_gene: TRBJ2-7
CDR3aa: CSASHGESGYEQYF
CDR3nt: TGCAGTGCTAGCCACGGGGAGAGCGGCTACGAGCAGTACTTC

abundance: -
v_gene: TRBV24-1
d_gene: -
j_gene: TRBJ1-2
CDR3aa: CATSGGTGGNGYTF
CDR3nt: TGTGCCACCAGTGGGGGCACGGGTGGGAATGGCTACACCTTC

abundance: -
v_gene: TRBV12-3/TRBV12-4
d_gene: TRBD1
j_gene: TRBJ2-7
CDR3aa: CASTWGTGGFYEQYF
CDR3nt: TGTGCCAGCACCTGGGGGACAGGGGGCTTCTACGAGCAGTACTTC

abundance: -
v_gene: TRBV5-5
d_gene: TRBD1
j_gene: TRBJ1-6
CDR3aa: CASSYRQGRFYNSPLHF
CDR3nt: TGTGCCAGCAGCTACAGACAGGGTAGATTCTATAATTCACCCCTCCACTTT

abundance: -
v_gene: TRBV9
d_gene: -
j_gene: TRBJ2-6
CDR3aa: CASSVADGANVLTF
CDR3nt: TGTGCCAGCAGCGTAGCGGACGGGGCCAACGTCCTGACTTTC

abundance: few
v_gene: TRBV24-1
d_gene: -
j_gene: TRBJ2-5
CDR3aa: CATRGVGQETQYF
CDR3nt: TGTGCCACCAGAGGGGTGGGGCAAGAGACCCAGTACTTC

abundance: few
v_gene: TRBV29-1
d_gene: -
j_gene: TRBJ1-2
CDR3aa: CSAQGTYGYTF
CDR3nt: TGCAGCGCGCAGGGAACCTATGGCTACACCTTC